Described below is a single TCR beta chain sequence and its context. This CDR3 has 17 residues. The V and J ends lost 5 bases and 9 bases, in that order; junction bases with no gene match: 15. From germline, CDR1 is SNHLY and CDR2 FYNNEI. Clones were sequenced by immunoSEQ multiplex PCR, and TCRdb holds only the in-frame ones, with some missing. The sample yields over 250,000 clones, about 80% seen once. This sample is part of a study of blood T cell repertoires in COVID-19. This rearrangement joins TRBV2 to TRBJ2-1, with 11 bases aligning to TRBD2. The TCR originated in a man between 25 and 39 years old with acute COVID-19. Sequences were obtained from PBMCs or T cells enriched from blood (not recorded which). CDR3 coding DNA: TGTGCCAGCAGTACACTCTATGGTAGCGGGGGGGCCGGTGAGCAGTTCTTC. Protein product: CASSTLYGSGGAGEQFF.